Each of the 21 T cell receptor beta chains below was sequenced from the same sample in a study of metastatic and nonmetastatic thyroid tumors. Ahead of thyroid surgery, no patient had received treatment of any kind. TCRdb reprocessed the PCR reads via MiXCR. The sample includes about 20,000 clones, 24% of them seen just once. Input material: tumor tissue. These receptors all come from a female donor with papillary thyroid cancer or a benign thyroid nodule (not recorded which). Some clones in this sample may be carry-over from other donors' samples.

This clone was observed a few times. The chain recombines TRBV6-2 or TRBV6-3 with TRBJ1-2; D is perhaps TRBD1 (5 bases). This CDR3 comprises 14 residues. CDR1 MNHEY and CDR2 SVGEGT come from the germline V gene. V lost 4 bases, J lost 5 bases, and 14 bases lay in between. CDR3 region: CASSSRTPPYGYTF. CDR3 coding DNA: TGTGCCAGCAGTTCGCGGACACCCCCATATGGCTACACCTTC.

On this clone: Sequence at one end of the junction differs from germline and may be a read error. The CDR3 protein is CASSFWRSGKTGEMFF. The CDR3 DNA follows: TGTGCCAGCAGCTTCTGGCGGAGCGGGAAAACCGGGGAGATGTTTTTT. The gene calls are TRBV11-2 and TRBJ2-2; 7 bases are shared with TRBD2. CDR1 is SGHAT, CDR2 FQNNGV, per germline. This CDR3 contains 16 residues.

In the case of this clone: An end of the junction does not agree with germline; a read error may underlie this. The chain's CDR3 is CASSLTSGGAVEQFF. The CDR3 DNA reads as TGTGCCAGCAGCCTAACTAGCGGGGGAGCGGTTGAGCAGTTCTTC. The V gene is TRBV7-3, the J gene TRBJ2-1; TRBD2 matches 11 bases. Germline CDR1 is SGHTA and CDR2 is FQGTGA. CDR3 length: 15 amino acids.

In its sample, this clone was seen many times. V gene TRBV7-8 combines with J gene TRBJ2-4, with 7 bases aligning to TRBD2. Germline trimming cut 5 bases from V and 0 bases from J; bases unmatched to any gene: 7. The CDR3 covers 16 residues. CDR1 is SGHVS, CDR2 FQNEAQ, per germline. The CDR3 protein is CASSDWGRVAKNIQYF. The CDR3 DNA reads TGTGCCAGCAGCGACTGGGGGAGGGTAGCCAAAAACATTCAGTACTTC.

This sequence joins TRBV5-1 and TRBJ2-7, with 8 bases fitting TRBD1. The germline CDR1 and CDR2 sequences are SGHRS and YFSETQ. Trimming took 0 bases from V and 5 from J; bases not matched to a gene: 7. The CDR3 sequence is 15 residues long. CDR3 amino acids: CASSLARQGADEQYF. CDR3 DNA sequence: TGCGCCAGCAGCTTGGCAAGGCAGGGGGCCGACGAGCAGTACTTC.

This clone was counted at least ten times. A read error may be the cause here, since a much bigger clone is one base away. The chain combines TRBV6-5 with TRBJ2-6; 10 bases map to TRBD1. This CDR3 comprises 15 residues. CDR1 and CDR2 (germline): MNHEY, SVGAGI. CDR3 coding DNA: TGTGCCAGCAGTTACGAGGGGACAGGGGCCAACGCCCTGACTTTC. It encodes CASSYEGTGANALTF.

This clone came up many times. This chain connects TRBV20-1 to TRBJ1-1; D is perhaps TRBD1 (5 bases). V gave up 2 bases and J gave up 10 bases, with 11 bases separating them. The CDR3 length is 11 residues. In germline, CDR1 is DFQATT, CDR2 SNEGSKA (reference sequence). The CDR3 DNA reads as TGCAGTGCTAGACCGGGGCAAAGAGCTTTCTTT. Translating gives CSARPGQRAFF.

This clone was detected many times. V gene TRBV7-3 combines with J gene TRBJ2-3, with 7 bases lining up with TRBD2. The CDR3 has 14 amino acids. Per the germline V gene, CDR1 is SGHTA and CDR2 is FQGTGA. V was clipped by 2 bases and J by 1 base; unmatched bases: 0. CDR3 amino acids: CASSLLAGTDTQYF. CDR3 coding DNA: TGTGCCAGCAGCTTACTAGCGGGCACAGATACGCAGTATTTT.

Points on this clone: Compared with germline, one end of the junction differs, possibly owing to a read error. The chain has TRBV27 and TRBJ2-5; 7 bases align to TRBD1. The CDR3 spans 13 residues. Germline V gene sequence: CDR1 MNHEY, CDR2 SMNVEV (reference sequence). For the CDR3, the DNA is TGTGCCAGCAGTATGGACAGGCAAGATACCCATTACTTC. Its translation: CASSMDRQDTHYF.

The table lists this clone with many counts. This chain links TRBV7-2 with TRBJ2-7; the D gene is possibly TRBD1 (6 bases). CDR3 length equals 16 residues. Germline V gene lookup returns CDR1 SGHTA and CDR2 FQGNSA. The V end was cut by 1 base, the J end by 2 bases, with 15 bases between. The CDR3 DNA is TGTGCCAGCAGCTTAGTATATGGGGGCGGCCCCTACGAGCAGTACTTC. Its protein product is CASSLVYGGGPYEQYF.

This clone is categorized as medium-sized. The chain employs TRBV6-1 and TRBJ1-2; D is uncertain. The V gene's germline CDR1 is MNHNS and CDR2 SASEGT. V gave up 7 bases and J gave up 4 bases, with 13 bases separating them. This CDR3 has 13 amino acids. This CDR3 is CASKRHGFYGYTF. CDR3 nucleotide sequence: TGTGCCAGCAAGCGTCACGGTTTCTATGGCTACACCTTC.

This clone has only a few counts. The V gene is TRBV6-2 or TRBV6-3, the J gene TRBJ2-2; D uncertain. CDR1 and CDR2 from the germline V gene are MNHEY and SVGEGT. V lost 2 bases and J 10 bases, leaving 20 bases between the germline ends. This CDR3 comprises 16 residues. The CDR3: CASSYRAPGFPAELFF. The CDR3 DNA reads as TGTGCCAGCAGTTACCGCGCCCCGGGCTTTCCCGCGGAGCTGTTTTTT.

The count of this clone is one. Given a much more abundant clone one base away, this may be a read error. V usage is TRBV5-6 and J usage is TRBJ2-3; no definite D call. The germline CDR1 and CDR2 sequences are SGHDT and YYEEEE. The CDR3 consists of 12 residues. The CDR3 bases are TGTGCCAGCAGCTTACCATGGGGTACGCATTATTTT. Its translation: CASSLPWGTHYF.

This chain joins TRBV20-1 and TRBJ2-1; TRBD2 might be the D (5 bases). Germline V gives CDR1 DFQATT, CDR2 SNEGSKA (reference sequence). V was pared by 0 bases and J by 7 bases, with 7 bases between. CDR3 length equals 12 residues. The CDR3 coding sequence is TGCAGTGCTAGAGATAAGCGGAATGAGCAGTTCTTC. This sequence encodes CSARDKRNEQFF.

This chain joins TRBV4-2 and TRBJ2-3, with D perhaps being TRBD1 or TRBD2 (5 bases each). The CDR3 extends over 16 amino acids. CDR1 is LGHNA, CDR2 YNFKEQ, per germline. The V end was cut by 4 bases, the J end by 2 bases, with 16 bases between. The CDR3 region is CASSLSGGSATDTQYF. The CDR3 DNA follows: TGTGCCAGCAGCCTATCTGGGGGTAGCGCCACAGATACGCAGTATTTT.

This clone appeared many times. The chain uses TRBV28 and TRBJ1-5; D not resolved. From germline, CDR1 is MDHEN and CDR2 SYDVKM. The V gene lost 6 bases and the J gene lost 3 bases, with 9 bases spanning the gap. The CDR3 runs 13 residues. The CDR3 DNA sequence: TGTGCCAGCAGGTTTAAACCCAATCAGCCCCAGCATTTT. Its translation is CASRFKPNQPQHF.

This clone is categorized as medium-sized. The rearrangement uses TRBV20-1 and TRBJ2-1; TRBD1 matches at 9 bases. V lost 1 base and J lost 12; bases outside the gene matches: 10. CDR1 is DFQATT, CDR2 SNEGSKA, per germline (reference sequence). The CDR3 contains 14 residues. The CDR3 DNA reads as TGCAGTGCTAGAGTGGGGACAGGGTTTCTCGGGCAGTTCTTC. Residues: CSARVGTGFLGQFF.

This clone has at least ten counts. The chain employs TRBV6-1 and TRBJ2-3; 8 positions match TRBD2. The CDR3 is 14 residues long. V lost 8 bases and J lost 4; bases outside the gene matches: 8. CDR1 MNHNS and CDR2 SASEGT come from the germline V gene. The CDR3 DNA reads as TGTGCCAGCCGCCGGACTAGCCTGCCAGATACGCAGTATTTT. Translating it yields CASRRTSLPDTQYF.

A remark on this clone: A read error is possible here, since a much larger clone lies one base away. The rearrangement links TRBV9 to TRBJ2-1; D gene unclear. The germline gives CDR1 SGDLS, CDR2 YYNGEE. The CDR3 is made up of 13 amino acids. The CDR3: CASSVRPSNDQFF. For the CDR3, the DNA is TGTGCCAGCAGCGTTAGACCAAGTAATGATCAGTTCTTC. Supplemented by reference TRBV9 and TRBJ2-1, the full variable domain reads DSGVTQTPKHLITATGQRVTLRCSPRSGDLSVYWYQQSLDQGLQFLIQYYNGEERAKGNILERFSAQQFPDLHSELNLSSLELGDSALYFCASSVRPSNDQFFGPGTRLTVL.

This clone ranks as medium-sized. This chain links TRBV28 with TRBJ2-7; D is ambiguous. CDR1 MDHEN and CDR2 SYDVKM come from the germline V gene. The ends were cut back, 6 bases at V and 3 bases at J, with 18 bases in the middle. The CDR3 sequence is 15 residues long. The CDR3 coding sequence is TGTGCCAGCAGGCCGGCGGTGAGATGGGGCTACGAGCAGTACTTC. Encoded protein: CASRPAVRWGYEQYF.

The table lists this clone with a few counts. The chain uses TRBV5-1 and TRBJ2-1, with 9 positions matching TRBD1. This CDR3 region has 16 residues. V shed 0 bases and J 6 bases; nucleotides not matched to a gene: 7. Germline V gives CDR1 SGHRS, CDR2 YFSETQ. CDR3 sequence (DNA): TGCGCCAGCAGCTTGGAACAGGGGGCTCGGGCCAATGAGCAGTTCTTC. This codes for CASSLEQGARANEQFF.